One and the same sample provided the 14 T cell receptor beta chains below, sequenced in a study of tumor-infiltrating lymphocytes in localized non-small cell lung cancer. This table comes from immunoSEQ multiplex PCR, and its TCRdb copy is limited to in-frame clones, with some not included. The sample shows under 25,000 clones, roughly 71% of them seen only once. Sample: lung tumor tissue. These receptor sequences come from a human donor with non-small cell lung cancer.

The V and J genes are TRBV7-2 and TRBJ2-7; weak D call: TRBD2 (7 bases). Trimming shortened V by 8 bases and J by 2 bases, and 16 bases separated the two germline ends. The CDR3 runs to 14 residues. Germline-derived CDR1 and CDR2 are SGHTA and FQGNSA. CDR3 coding DNA: TGTGCCAGCGCCTTGGGGGGGCAAACCTACGAGCAGTACTTC. Translated: CASALGGQTYEQYF.

About this clone itself: One end of the junction is discordant with germline, which a read error may explain. The V gene is TRBV5-4, the J gene TRBJ2-2; D is perhaps TRBD2 (7 bases). The CDR3 loop spans 15 amino acids. Germline V gene data show CDR1 as SGHNT and CDR2 as YYREEE (reference sequence). The CDR3 region is CASSRPGRGTEELFF. The CDR3 DNA reads as TGTGCCAGCAGCCGACCGGGGAGGGGGACCGAGGAGCTGTTTTTT.

The V call is TRBV6-6, the J call TRBJ2-5, with D unclear. The CDR3 spans 13 residues. Germline V lookup: CDR1 MNHNY, CDR2 SVGAGI (reference sequence). With 5 bases removed from V and 5 bases from J, the gap between germline ends came to 12 bases. DNA for the CDR3: TGTGCCAGCAGTCCCTTACCCATGGAGACCCAGTACTTC. Its translation: CASSPLPMETQYF.

The gene calls are TRBV4-2 and TRBJ2-7; a possible D gene is TRBD2 (6 bases). Germline assignment: CDR1 LGHNA and CDR2 YNFKEQ. Trimming shortened V by 1 base and J by 0 bases, and 7 bases separated the two germline ends. CDR3 length: 14 residues. CDR3 loop: CASSQGGVSYEQYF. For the CDR3, the DNA is TGTGCCAGCAGCCAAGGGGGGGTCTCCTACGAGCAGTACTTC.

The genes are TRBV15 and TRBJ2-1; D gene unclear. The V gene lost 3 bases and the J gene lost 6 bases, with 18 bases spanning the gap. The germline V gene has CDR1 LNHNV and CDR2 YYDKDF (reference sequence). The CDR3 contains 16 residues. CDR3 amino acids: CATSSSLGRVPNEQFF. Here the CDR3 DNA reads TGTGCCACCAGCAGTAGCCTAGGACGAGTACCCAATGAGCAGTTCTTC.

The gene calls are TRBV11-2 and TRBJ2-7, with D perhaps matching TRBD1 (5 bases). The CDR3 is 13 amino acids. Looked up from germline, CDR1 is SGHAT and CDR2 is FQNNGV. V gave up 5 bases and J gave up 0 bases, with 8 bases separating them. Here the CDR3 reads CASSQDSSYEQYF. In DNA, the CDR3 is TGTGCCAGCAGCCAAGACAGCTCCTACGAGCAGTACTTC.

The chain employs TRBV13 and TRBJ2-3; D is uncertain. The CDR3 runs 13 residues. Germline V lookup: CDR1 PRHDT, CDR2 FYEKMQ (reference sequence). The ends were cut back, 2 bases at V and 4 bases at J, with 7 bases in the middle. This CDR3 is CASSLMGSDTQYF. The CDR3, as DNA: TGTGCCAGCAGCTTAATGGGGTCAGATACGCAGTATTTT.

CDR3 amino acids: CASSVRPSNTGELFF. The CDR3 DNA reads TGTGCCAGCAGCGTACGACCCTCGAACACCGGGGAGCTGTTTTTT. This sequence joins TRBV9 and TRBJ2-2; D gene unclear. The CDR3 contains 15 residues. Germline assignment: CDR1 SGDLS and CDR2 YYNGEE. Between the trimmed V and J ends, which lost 1 base and 0 bases, there was a span of 7 bases.

J is TRBJ1-5 and V is TRBV5-1; TRBD1 matches 8 bases. The ends lost 4 bases at V and 5 bases at J; junction bases unmatched: 8. Germline V lookup: CDR1 SGHRS, CDR2 YFSETQ. CDR3 size: 15 residues. The CDR3 sequence: CASSRGTGWYQPQHF. Written as DNA, the CDR3 is TGCGCCAGCAGCCGGGGGACAGGATGGTATCAGCCCCAGCATTTT.

V usage is TRBV10-3 and J usage is TRBJ2-1; 8 nucleotides match TRBD2. V gave up 0 bases and J gave up 2 bases; unmatched junction bases: 3. The CDR3 sequence is 16 residues long. The germline CDR1 and CDR2 sequences are ENHRY and SYGVKD. Here the CDR3 DNA reads TGTGCCATCAGTGAGTCAACGGGAGGGCCCTACAATGAGCAGTTCTTC. Encoded protein: CAISESTGGPYNEQFF.

J is TRBJ2-1 and V is TRBV4-1, with TRBD2 matching over 10 bases. V lost 8 bases and J lost 7; bases outside the gene matches: 14. The CDR3 extends over 16 amino acids. Germline CDR1 MGHRA, CDR2 YSYEKL. CDR3 in DNA: TGCGCCAGCGCAAAGCAGGATAGCGGGAGGTTAAATGAGCAGTTCTTC. Amino acid sequence: CASAKQDSGRLNEQFF.

In this sample, this clone turned up many times. The V gene is TRBV7-6, the J gene TRBJ1-5; D unresolved. The CDR3 has 16 residues. V lost 1 base and J lost 1, with 11 bases in between. Per germline, CDR1 SGHVS and CDR2 FNYEAQ. The CDR3 bases are TGTGCCAGCAGCTTAGGGTCTCTGGACAGCAATCAGCCCCAGCATTTT. This encodes CASSLGSLDSNQPQHF.

V is TRBV11-2 and J is TRBJ1-2; the match to TRBD1 covers 8 bases. Germline V lookup: CDR1 SGHAT, CDR2 FQNNGV. The CDR3 is 15 residues long. V shed 0 bases, J shed 7 bases, and the junction held 7 bases outside the gene matches. The CDR3 protein is CASSLDPGGGSGYTF. The DNA for the CDR3 is TGTGCCAGCAGCTTAGACCCAGGGGGCGGCTCTGGCTACACCTTC.

The sample holds one count of this clone. The chain combines TRBV19 with TRBJ2-2; D is perhaps TRBD2 (5 bases). Trimming stripped 7 bases from V and 3 bases from J, with 9 bases between. The CDR3 has 13 amino acids. The V gene's germline CDR1 is LNHDA and CDR2 SQIVND (reference sequence). The CDR3 bases are TGTGCCAGTACCATGGAGGACACCGGGGAGCTGTTTTTT. It translates to CASTMEDTGELFF.